A single sample gave rise to the 16 T cell receptor beta chains below, sequenced in a study of cytotoxic CD8 clonotypes in ibrutinib-treated CLL. Produced via immunoSEQ multiplex PCR; TCRdb's table is partial and in-frame only. This table has 95,000 to 100,000 clones, 78% appearing once. Source: PBMCs, taken after 12 months of ibrutinib treatment. These receptors originate from a human donor with chronic lymphocytic leukemia.

This clone came up once. The chain recombines TRBV7-9 with TRBJ1-1; 10 nucleotides align to TRBD1. The CDR3 sequence is 16 residues long. Germline V lookup: CDR1 SEHNR, CDR2 FQNEAQ (reference sequence). V trimming: 1 base; J trimming: 1 base; junction bases outside the gene matches: 3. The CDR3 loop reads CASSLGGQGTNTEAFF. CDR3 nucleotides: TGTGCCAGCAGCTTAGGGGGACAGGGGACGAACACTGAAGCTTTCTTT.

The rearrangement uses TRBV7-8 and TRBJ2-5; TRBD2 matches at 8 bases. Looked up from germline, CDR1 is SGHVS and CDR2 is FQNEAQ. This CDR3 spans 16 amino acids. The V segment lost 1 base and the J segment 1 base; nucleotides outside the gene matches: 5. CDR3: CASSLGSGGPQETQYF. Written as DNA, the CDR3 is TGTGCCAGCAGCTTAGGGAGCGGGGGTCCCCAAGAGACCCAGTACTTC.

The chain is built from TRBV12-5 and TRBJ1-2; 8 bases line up with TRBD1. CDR1 is LGHNT and CDR2 is FRNRAP in the germline V gene. The CDR3 spans 14 residues. V was clipped by 5 bases and J by 4 bases; unmatched bases: 6. The CDR3 reads CASGPRQGPYGYTF. The CDR3 DNA follows: TGTGCTAGTGGTCCCCGACAGGGGCCCTATGGCTACACCTTC.

This chain links TRBV6-5 with TRBJ2-7; no firm D call. Germline CDR1 MNHEY, CDR2 SVGAGI. The ends were cut back, 5 bases at V and 5 bases at J, with 7 bases in the middle. This CDR3 has 11 residues. Written as DNA, the CDR3 is TGTGCCAGCAGTCGCAACCACGAGCAGTACTTC. This encodes CASSRNHEQYF.

The rearrangement joins TRBV6-1 to TRBJ1-5; D is possibly TRBD1 (5 bases). V lost 2 bases and J 2 bases, leaving 13 bases between the germline ends. CDR1 and CDR2 (germline): MNHNS, SASEGT. This CDR3 is 16 amino acids long. CDR3 DNA: TGTGCCAGCAGTGAAAGCCGGACAAGAGGCAATCAGCCCCAGCATTTT. Encoded protein: CASSESRTRGNQPQHF.

The chain joins TRBV12-5 to TRBJ2-3, with 9 bases fitting TRBD1. V dropped 3 bases and J dropped 4; count of bases not matched to a gene: 5. Germline V gene data show CDR1 as LGHNT and CDR2 as FRNRAP. The length of the CDR3 is 15 residues. The CDR3 loop is CASGFGTGKADTQYF. The CDR3 DNA follows: TGTGCTAGTGGTTTCGGGACAGGGAAAGCAGATACGCAGTATTTT.

The gene calls are TRBV5-8 and TRBJ2-1; D remains ambiguous. Germline lookup yields CDR1 SGHTS and CDR2 YDEGEE. Between the trimmed V and J ends, which lost 1 base and 4 bases, there was a span of 15 bases. The CDR3 consists of 16 residues. For the CDR3, the DNA is TGTGCCAGCAGCTTGAGAGTCCATACGGGTTACAATGAGCAGTTCTTC. It translates to CASSLRVHTGYNEQFF.

The V call is TRBV5-1, the J call TRBJ1-3; 8 bases fit TRBD1. Germline V CDR1 and CDR2: SGHRS, YFSETQ. There are 14 residues in the CDR3. The V segment lost 2 bases and the J segment 10 bases; nucleotides outside the gene matches: 8. Here the CDR3 DNA reads TGCGCCAGCAGCTTTTTCCAGGGGGCAGATACCATATATTTT. Translating it yields CASSFFQGADTIYF.

The chain combines TRBV28 with TRBJ1-4, with D possibly TRBD1 on 5 matching bases. The CDR3 has 15 residues. CDR1 and CDR2 (germline): MDHEN, SYDVKM. V lost 5 bases, J lost 3 bases, and 13 bases lay in between. CDR3 sequence (DNA): TGTGCCAGCAGTCTTAATGGGGGGTCTAATGAAAAACTGTTTTTT. Protein sequence: CASSLNGGSNEKLFF.

The genes are TRBV7-2 and TRBJ1-3, with a possible D match to TRBD1 (5 bases). The CDR3 is 16 amino acids. Germline V lookup: CDR1 SGHTA, CDR2 FQGNSA. The V gene lost 0 bases and the J gene lost 1 base, with 10 bases spanning the gap. CDR3 loop: CASSLASAGSGNTIYF. The CDR3 DNA follows: TGTGCCAGCAGCTTAGCTTCGGCAGGGTCTGGAAACACCATATATTTT.

V usage is TRBV14 and J usage is TRBJ2-7; 8 bases match TRBD2. V shed 5 bases, J shed 0 bases, and the junction held 6 bases outside the gene matches. The CDR3 has 15 residues. Germline V gene sequence: CDR1 SGHDN, CDR2 FVKESK. CDR3 amino acids: CASSSSGGNSYEQYF. The CDR3 DNA reads TGTGCCAGCAGCTCAAGCGGGGGCAACTCCTACGAGCAGTACTTC.

The chain's CDR3 is CASSLDPVRLDSGANVLTF. CDR3 nucleotide sequence: TGTGCCAGCAGCTTAGATCCCGTCAGGTTAGATTCTGGGGCCAACGTCCTGACTTTC. The V gene is TRBV4-2, the J gene TRBJ2-6; D gene ambiguous. CDR3 length equals 19 residues. V was clipped by 5 bases and J by 1 base, with 21 bases between them. Germline V gives CDR1 LGHNA, CDR2 YNFKEQ.

The chain carries TRBV7-8 and TRBJ2-4; D is uncertain. Germline CDR1 is SGHVS and CDR2 is FQNEAQ. The CDR3 consists of 16 residues. Deletions cut 1 base from V and 0 bases from J, with 10 bases between. CDR3 region: CASSLDSKLAKNIQYF. The CDR3 nucleotides read TGTGCCAGCAGCTTAGACTCAAAGCTAGCCAAAAACATTCAGTACTTC. Combining the CDR3 with reference TRBV7-8 and TRBJ2-4 gives the whole variable domain GAGVSQSPRYKVAKRGQDVALRCDPISGHVSLFWYQQALGQGPEFLTYFQNEAQLDKSGLPSDRFFAERPEGSVSTLKIQRTQQEDSAVYLCASSLDSKLAKNIQYFGAGTRLSVL.

The chain employs TRBV2 and TRBJ1-5; TRBD1 is a possible D gene (6 bases). The CDR3 sequence is 14 residues long. Germline V gene data show CDR1 as SNHLY and CDR2 as FYNNEI. The germline V and J ends were trimmed by 6 bases and 0 bases, with 9 bases remaining between them. The CDR3 DNA is TGTGCCAGCAGCGGACAGACTAGCAATCAGCCCCAGCATTTT. Its translation: CASSGQTSNQPQHF.

The chain couples TRBV6-6 to TRBJ1-5; D remains ambiguous. The V and J ends lost 5 bases and 6 bases respectively, with 14 bases between them. Per the germline V gene, CDR1 is MNHNY and CDR2 is SVGAGI (reference sequence). The CDR3 is 14 residues long. CDR3 sequence: CASSARGASQPQHF. The CDR3 DNA follows: TGTGCCAGCAGTGCCCGTGGAGCGTCTCAGCCCCAGCATTTT.

This sequence joins TRBV5-1 and TRBJ2-1; 9 nucleotides agree with TRBD2. The CDR3 contains 19 residues. V lost 5 bases and J lost 1; bases outside the gene matches: 16. Germline CDR1 reads SGHRS; CDR2 reads YFSETQ. CDR3: CASSPGLAGSPKSYNEQFF. CDR3 bases: TGCGCCAGCAGTCCTGGGCTAGCGGGGTCGCCCAAATCCTACAATGAGCAGTTCTTC.